This is a list of T cell receptor beta chains from one sample in a study of blood T cell repertoires in COVID-19. Assay used: immunoSEQ multiplex PCR; TCRdb lists only in-frame clones, some missing. This table holds tens of thousands of clones, more than 65% found once. The sample comprised peripheral blood. The receptors were gathered from a man between 65 and 79 years old with COVID-19, enrolled during active disease. CDR3s include the opening cysteine and the closing phenylalanine or tryptophan. A D gene is named only where the DNA matches it firmly. Size is omitted from some rows. Given values are once, few, many or a class for expanded clones.

CDR3 protein: CASSLKRLDQPQHF
CDR3 DNA: TGTGCCAGCAGCTTAAAGAGGTTAGATCAGCCCCAGCATTTT
D gene: -
clone size: -
V gene: TRBV7-9
J gene: TRBJ1-5
CDR3 length: 14

CDR3 protein: CASSVDFAGIGLNEQFF
CDR3 DNA: TGTGCCAGCAGCGTAGATTTCGCGGGAATCGGACTCAATGAGCAGTTCTTC
D gene: -
clone size: -
V gene: TRBV9
J gene: TRBJ2-1
CDR3 length: 17

CDR3 protein: CASSYSQGNGYTF
CDR3 DNA: TGTGCCAGCAGCTATTCACAGGGCAATGGCTACACCTTC
D gene: -
clone size: once
V gene: TRBV11-2
J gene: TRBJ1-2
CDR3 length: 13

CDR3 protein: CASRTGTLTGELFF
CDR3 DNA: TGTGCCAGTAGGACCGGGACACTTACCGGGGAGCTGTTTTTT
D gene: -
clone size: -
V gene: TRBV19
J gene: TRBJ2-2
CDR3 length: 14

CDR3 protein: CASSPTGVITEAFF
CDR3 DNA: TGTGCCAGCTCGCCGACAGGGGTCATCACTGAAGCTTTCTTT
D gene: TRBD1
clone size: -
V gene: TRBV18
J gene: TRBJ1-1
CDR3 length: 14

CDR3 protein: CASSLGTGYNEKLFF
CDR3 DNA: TGTGCCAGCAGTTTAGGGACAGGCTATAATGAAAAACTGTTTTTT
D gene: TRBD1
clone size: -
V gene: TRBV28
J gene: TRBJ1-4
CDR3 length: 15

CDR3 protein: CASSPPTSGRAGGDTQYF
CDR3 DNA: TGTGCCAGCTCGCCCCCGACTAGCGGGAGGGCCGGAGGAGATACGCAGTATTTT
D gene: TRBD2
clone size: -
V gene: TRBV18
J gene: TRBJ2-3
CDR3 length: 18

CDR3 protein: CASSTGGRASDTQYF
CDR3 DNA: TGTGCCAGCAGCACCGGAGGGAGGGCCAGCGATACGCAGTATTTT
D gene: TRBD2
clone size: -
V gene: TRBV7-3
J gene: TRBJ2-3
CDR3 length: 15

CDR3 protein: CSVDSGIYGYTF
CDR3 DNA: TGCAGCGTTGATTCAGGAATTTATGGCTACACCTTC
D gene: -
clone size: -
V gene: TRBV29-1
J gene: TRBJ1-2
CDR3 length: 12

CDR3 protein: CASSRGTGAYEQYF
CDR3 DNA: TGTGCCAGCAGCCGAGGGACAGGGGCCTACGAGCAGTACTTC
D gene: TRBD1
clone size: -
V gene: TRBV7-8
J gene: TRBJ2-7
CDR3 length: 14

CDR3 protein: CASSYPQGEAFF
CDR3 DNA: TGTGCCAGCAGTTACCCGCAGGGTGAAGCTTTCTTT
D gene: -
clone size: -
V gene: TRBV6-6
J gene: TRBJ1-1
CDR3 length: 12

CDR3 protein: CATSEPTGQGRETQYF
CDR3 DNA: TGTGCCACCAGTGAACCAACGGGACAGGGGAGGGAGACCCAGTACTTC
D gene: TRBD1
clone size: -
V gene: TRBV24-1
J gene: TRBJ2-5
CDR3 length: 16

CDR3 protein: CASSQPTGRNTEAFF
CDR3 DNA: TGCGCCAGCAGCCAGCCGACAGGGAGGAACACTGAAGCTTTCTTT
D gene: TRBD1
clone size: -
V gene: TRBV4-1
J gene: TRBJ1-1
CDR3 length: 15

CDR3 protein: CASSQAGGGRYNEQFF
CDR3 DNA: TGTGCCAGCAGCCAGGCGGGAGGTGGCAGATACAATGAGCAGTTCTTC
D gene: TRBD2
clone size: -
V gene: TRBV3-1/TRBV3-2
J gene: TRBJ2-1
CDR3 length: 16

CDR3 protein: CASSVGRGPRYNEQFF
CDR3 DNA: TGTGCCAGCAGCGTAGGACGCGGGCCGCGCTACAATGAGCAGTTCTTC
D gene: -
clone size: -
V gene: TRBV9
J gene: TRBJ2-1
CDR3 length: 16

CDR3 protein: CASSLGGTGWDTQYF
CDR3 DNA: TGTGCCAGCAGCTTAGGGGGCACCGGCTGGGATACGCAGTATTTT
D gene: -
clone size: -
V gene: TRBV7-2
J gene: TRBJ2-3
CDR3 length: 15

CDR3 protein: CASSLQGANEKLFF
CDR3 DNA: TGTGCCAGCAGCTTACAGGGGGCTAATGAAAAACTGTTTTTT
D gene: TRBD1
clone size: -
V gene: TRBV11-1
J gene: TRBJ1-4
CDR3 length: 14

CDR3 protein: CASSLTLTEAFF
CDR3 DNA: TGTGCCAGCAGTTTAACTCTCACTGAAGCTTTCTTT
D gene: -
clone size: -
V gene: TRBV28
J gene: TRBJ1-1
CDR3 length: 12

CDR3 protein: CASSLLGTGRDEKLFF
CDR3 DNA: TGCGCCAGCAGCTTGTTAGGGACAGGGCGAGATGAAAAACTGTTTTTT
D gene: TRBD1
clone size: few
V gene: TRBV5-1
J gene: TRBJ1-4
CDR3 length: 16

CDR3 protein: CASSFTGTLTREQFF
CDR3 DNA: TGTGCCAGCAGTTTTACCGGGACTTTGACGAGGGAGCAGTTCTTC
D gene: -
clone size: -
V gene: TRBV28
J gene: TRBJ2-1
CDR3 length: 15

CDR3 protein: CASSYRQGYTEAFF
CDR3 DNA: TGTGCCAGCAGTTACAGACAGGGGTACACTGAAGCTTTCTTT
D gene: TRBD1
clone size: medium-sized
V gene: TRBV6-2/TRBV6-3
J gene: TRBJ1-1
CDR3 length: 14

CDR3 protein: CASSPDTGELFF
CDR3 DNA: TGCGCCAGCAGTCCTGACACCGGGGAGCTGTTTTTT
D gene: -
clone size: -
V gene: TRBV10-1
J gene: TRBJ2-2
CDR3 length: 12

CDR3 protein: CARSTAPLSSIRVYNEQFF
CDR3 DNA: TGTGCCAGAAGCACCGCCCCCCTAAGTTCCATCCGCGTCTACAATGAGCAGTTCTTC
D gene: -
clone size: -
V gene: TRBV7-5
J gene: TRBJ2-1
CDR3 length: 19

CDR3 protein: CASSEFSGDEQYF
CDR3 DNA: TGTGCCAGCAGTGAATTCTCCGGGGACGAGCAGTACTTC
D gene: -
clone size: -
V gene: TRBV2
J gene: TRBJ2-7
CDR3 length: 13

CDR3 protein: CASSFGLVGTGELFF
CDR3 DNA: TGTGCCAGCAGTTTTGGACTAGTTGGCACCGGGGAGCTGTTTTTT
D gene: TRBD2
clone size: -
V gene: TRBV7-2
J gene: TRBJ2-2
CDR3 length: 15

CDR3 protein: CASSPGTGAYEQYF
CDR3 DNA: TGTGCCAGCAGCCCCGGGACAGGAGCCTACGAGCAGTACTTC
D gene: TRBD1
clone size: few
V gene: TRBV7-3
J gene: TRBJ2-7
CDR3 length: 14

CDR3 protein: CASSPFLATGELFF
CDR3 DNA: TGTGCCAGCAGTCCTTTCTTAGCAACCGGGGAGCTGTTTTTT
D gene: -
clone size: -
V gene: TRBV27
J gene: TRBJ2-2
CDR3 length: 14

CDR3 protein: CASSHLRPPGFRGEQYF
CDR3 DNA: TGTGCCAGCAGCCATCTTAGGCCCCCAGGGTTTAGGGGCGAGCAGTACTTC
D gene: -
clone size: -
V gene: TRBV11-2
J gene: TRBJ2-7
CDR3 length: 17

CDR3 protein: CASRPGPQAGYTF
CDR3 DNA: TGTGCCAGCAGACCTGGGCCCCAGGCGGGCTACACCTTC
D gene: -
clone size: -
V gene: TRBV27
J gene: TRBJ1-2
CDR3 length: 13

CDR3 protein: CASSPTVGGSNEKLFF
CDR3 DNA: TGCGCCAGCAGCCCGACAGTGGGGGGTTCTAATGAAAAACTGTTTTTT
D gene: -
clone size: -
V gene: TRBV5-1
J gene: TRBJ1-4
CDR3 length: 16

CDR3 protein: CASSLQGYGYTF
CDR3 DNA: TGCGCCAGCAGCTTGCAGGGCTATGGCTACACCTTC
D gene: -
clone size: -
V gene: TRBV5-1
J gene: TRBJ1-2
CDR3 length: 12

CDR3 protein: CATSDPGQGAYEQYF
CDR3 DNA: TGTGCCACCAGTGATCCTGGACAGGGGGCGTACGAGCAGTACTTC
D gene: TRBD1
clone size: once
V gene: TRBV24-1
J gene: TRBJ2-7
CDR3 length: 15

CDR3 protein: CASSGQGEIGNTIYF
CDR3 DNA: TGTGCCAGTTCGGGACAGGGAGAAATCGGAAACACCATATATTTT
D gene: TRBD1
clone size: -
V gene: TRBV19
J gene: TRBJ1-3
CDR3 length: 15

CDR3 protein: CASSCLLRTSGSYNEQFF
CDR3 DNA: TGTGCCAGCAGCTGCTTACTTAGGACTAGCGGGAGCTACAATGAGCAGTTCTTC
D gene: TRBD2
clone size: -
V gene: TRBV11-3
J gene: TRBJ2-1
CDR3 length: 18

CDR3 protein: CSVEGGSVVEQYF
CDR3 DNA: TGCAGCGTTGAGGGGGGTTCCGTTGTCGAGCAGTACTTC
D gene: -
clone size: -
V gene: TRBV29-1
J gene: TRBJ2-7
CDR3 length: 13

CDR3 protein: CASSWSISSYNEQFF
CDR3 DNA: TGTGCCAGCAGCTGGTCGATTAGCTCCTACAATGAGCAGTTCTTC
D gene: -
clone size: -
V gene: TRBV5-8
J gene: TRBJ2-1
CDR3 length: 15

CDR3 protein: CASSIVRTSSGELFF
CDR3 DNA: TGTGCCAGTAGTATAGTGAGGACTAGCTCCGGGGAGCTGTTTTTT
D gene: TRBD2
clone size: -
V gene: TRBV19
J gene: TRBJ2-2
CDR3 length: 15

CDR3 protein: CASSVVTGGFNEQFF
CDR3 DNA: TGTGCCAGCAGCGTAGTAACAGGGGGCTTCAATGAGCAGTTCTTC
D gene: TRBD1
clone size: -
V gene: TRBV9
J gene: TRBJ2-1
CDR3 length: 15

CDR3 protein: CASSPRDSGAGELFF
CDR3 DNA: TGTGCCAGCTCACCCCGGGACTCCGGGGCCGGGGAGCTGTTTTTT
D gene: -
clone size: -
V gene: TRBV18
J gene: TRBJ2-2
CDR3 length: 15

CDR3 protein: CASSLPGMETQYF
CDR3 DNA: TGTGCCAGCAGCTTGCCAGGGATGGAGACCCAGTACTTC
D gene: -
clone size: -
V gene: TRBV5-4
J gene: TRBJ2-5
CDR3 length: 13

CDR3 protein: CAWTLAGGPYNEQFF
CDR3 DNA: TGTGCCTGGACCCTCGCGGGGGGCCCCTACAATGAGCAGTTCTTC
D gene: TRBD2
clone size: -
V gene: TRBV30
J gene: TRBJ2-1
CDR3 length: 15

CDR3 protein: CASSLAGPYNEQFF
CDR3 DNA: TGTGCCAGCAGCTTGGCGGGACCCTACAATGAGCAGTTCTTC
D gene: -
clone size: -
V gene: TRBV7-8
J gene: TRBJ2-1
CDR3 length: 14